Shown below are 28 T cell receptor beta chains from a single sample sequenced in a study of beta chain features in type 1 diabetes (dated by TCRdb to between 2018 and 2020). Library prep was done by the immunoSEQ multiplex PCR assay. The entire amount of isolated RNA was reverse transcribed using the High Capacity cDNA Reverse Transcription Kit, so the sequenced TCRB transcripts were expressed ones. What TCRdb holds here is the immuneACCESS table cut down to in-frame rearrangements. Part of the clones is not present; checked against another copy, under half of the missing clones reflect an unresolved V gene, and the others are unexplained. Present in this sample are about 47,000 clones, around 45% of which were seen just once. The biggest ten clones account for approximately 0.13% of the sample. Here is what the overall study found, with its caveats: A moderate but significant shortening of TCRB CDR3 length was observed in type 1 diabetes patients in all four CD4+ subsets.

Their antigens are not known. The sample comprised stem cell memory CD4+ T cells from blood. The cell subset or site label for this specimen denotes: stem cell-like memory CD4+ T cells. The receptors stem from a man aged 25-45 years with type 1 diabetes.

The chain couples TRBV18 to TRBJ1-4; 8 bases are shared with TRBD1. V was clipped by 3 bases and J by 7 bases; unmatched bases: 7. Looked up from germline, CDR1 is KGHSH and CDR2 is LQKENI. This CDR3 comprises 15 residues. CDR3 nucleotide sequence: TGTGCCAGCTCACCCGGACAGGGTAGGGGTGAAAAACTGTTTTTT. This translates into CASSPGQGRGEKLFF.

The V call is TRBV7-2, the J call TRBJ2-5; D is undetermined. V lost 3 bases, J lost 4 bases, and 6 bases lay in between. CDR3 length: 12 residues. Per the germline V gene, CDR1 is SGHTA and CDR2 is FQGNSA. The CDR3 DNA follows: TGTGCCAGCAGCTTGGCCCCAGAGACCCAGTACTTC. Amino acids: CASSLAPETQYF.

The chain has TRBV10-3 and TRBJ2-5; a weak D match, TRBD2 (6 bases). Between the trimmed V and J ends, which lost 4 bases and 2 bases, there was a span of 11 bases. The germline gives CDR1 ENHRY, CDR2 SYGVKD. The CDR3 is 14 amino acids. The CDR3 loop is CAISGPGTQETQYF. DNA of the CDR3: TGTGCCATCAGTGGCCCAGGGACTCAAGAGACCCAGTACTTC.

The rearrangement uses TRBV5-4 and TRBJ2-7; TRBD2 aligns across 10 bases. The trim removed 4 bases at V and 2 bases at J, leaving 6 bases unmatched. The CDR3 loop spans 15 amino acids. Germline CDR1 reads SGHNT; CDR2 reads YYREEE (reference sequence). CDR3 nucleotide sequence: TGTGCCAGCAGCATGGGACTAGCGCAAACCTACGAGCAGTACTTC. This encodes CASSMGLAQTYEQYF.

This chain connects TRBV2 to TRBJ1-1; 7 bases align to TRBD1. Trimming took 6 bases from V and 4 from J; bases not matched to a gene: 8. The CDR3 has 14 amino acids. From germline, CDR1 is SNHLY and CDR2 FYNNEI. The CDR3, as DNA: TGTGCCAGCAGGTGGGCAGGGGGTAGCACTGAAGCTTTCTTT. Its translation: CASRWAGGSTEAFF.

The rearrangement uses TRBV27 and TRBJ1-2, with a weak D call TRBD1 (5 bases). The ends were cut back, 1 base at V and 13 bases at J, with 19 bases in the middle. Germline V gene data show CDR1 as MNHEY and CDR2 as SMNVEV (reference sequence). The CDR3 runs 14 residues. In DNA, the CDR3 is TGTGCCAGCAGTTTATTAGCGGTGTGGGGGGATCTCACCTTC. Encoded protein: CASSLLAVWGDLTF.

The genes are TRBV10-3 and TRBJ1-2; 10 bases map to TRBD1. In germline, CDR1 is ENHRY, CDR2 SYGVKD. CDR3 length: 17 residues. With 6 bases clipped from V and 1 base from J, the junction kept 11 bases outside the gene matches. CDR3: CAISTGTGVPFNYGYTF. The CDR3 nucleotides read TGTGCCATCAGCACCGGGACAGGGGTCCCATTTAACTATGGCTACACCTTC.

The chain couples TRBV2 to TRBJ1-5; a weak D match, TRBD1 (5 bases). CDR3 length: 13 residues. V lost 3 bases, J lost 7 bases, and 10 bases lay in between. Germline CDR1 is SNHLY and CDR2 is FYNNEI. DNA of the CDR3: TGTGCCAGCAGTGACAGGGTGCGACAGCCCCAGCATTTT. Translated: CASSDRVRQPQHF.

The rearrangement links TRBV9 to TRBJ2-5; D perhaps matches TRBD2 (6 bases). The V gene's germline CDR1 is SGDLS and CDR2 YYNGEE. V was cut by 0 bases and J by 2 bases, with 11 bases left in between. The CDR3 is made up of 15 amino acids. In DNA form, the CDR3 reads TGTGCCAGCAGCGTAGGATCGGGAGAGCAAGAGACCCAGTACTTC. This encodes CASSVGSGEQETQYF.

This chain links TRBV6-6 with TRBJ1-4; 7 nucleotides align to TRBD1. J gave up 6 bases and V 6 bases, and 10 bases lay outside the gene matches. This CDR3 comprises 15 residues. Germline V gene lookup returns CDR1 MNHNY and CDR2 SVGAGI (reference sequence). The CDR3: CASSYPGGGDEKLFF. Here the CDR3 DNA reads TGTGCCAGCAGCTACCCAGGGGGTGGGGATGAAAAACTGTTTTTT.

This chain uses TRBV7-8 with TRBJ1-5; D uncertain. V lost 1 base to trimming and J lost 0 bases, with 7 bases between them. The CDR3 has 15 amino acids. CDR1 is SGHVS, CDR2 FQNEAQ, per germline. In DNA form, the CDR3 reads TGTGCCAGCAGCTTAGACGGACTTAGCAATCAGCCCCAGCATTTT. It codes for CASSLDGLSNQPQHF.

The rearrangement joins TRBV11-2 to TRBJ2-3; TRBD2 aligns across 9 bases. Trimming cost V 4 bases and J 1 base; bases outside gene matches: 3. From germline, CDR1 is SGHAT and CDR2 FQNNGV. The CDR3 length is 15 residues. The CDR3 DNA follows: TGTGCCAGCAGCTCTAGGACTAGCGGCACAGATACGCAGTATTTT. Encoded protein: CASSSRTSGTDTQYF.

This clone was counted between two and nine times. This rearrangement joins TRBV18 to TRBJ2-7, with 9 positions matching TRBD2. With V trimmed by 3 bases and J by 2 bases, 5 bases remained unmatched. The CDR3 runs to 15 residues. Germline CDR1 reads KGHSH; CDR2 reads LQKENI. CDR3 DNA sequence: TGTGCCAGCTCACCCTTTAGCGGGAGTCCCTACGAGCAGTACTTC. It codes for CASSPFSGSPYEQYF. Variable domain in full (rest from reference TRBV18 and TRBJ2-7): NAGVMQNPRHLVRRRGQEARLRCSPMKGHSHVYWYRQLPEEGLKFMVYLQKENIIDESGMPKERFSAEFPKEGPSILRIQQVVRGDSAAYFCASSPFSGSPYEQYFGPGTRLTVT.

V gene TRBV27 combines with J gene TRBJ2-6; 9 nucleotides agree with TRBD1. There are 17 residues in the CDR3. CDR1 and CDR2 (germline): MNHEY, SMNVEV (reference sequence). With 6 bases clipped from V and 2 bases from J, the junction kept 8 bases outside the gene matches. In nucleotides, the CDR3 is TGTGCCAGCAGACCCGGGACAGGGATTACTGGGGCCAACGTCCTGACTTTC. As protein: CASRPGTGITGANVLTF.

This chain connects TRBV28 to TRBJ1-2; D ambiguous. This CDR3 has 11 residues. Germline values: CDR1 MDHEN, CDR2 SYDVKM. Trimming took off 4 bases at V and 4 bases at J, with 4 bases between the two ends. The CDR3 nucleotides read TGTGCCAGCAGTTCCTCCTATGGCTACACCTTC. It encodes CASSSSYGYTF.

The chain joins TRBV29-1 to TRBJ1-3; no firm D call. CDR1 is SQVTM, CDR2 ANQGSEA, per germline. Trimming took 7 bases from V and 0 from J, leaving 13 bases between them. The CDR3 has 14 residues. The CDR3 reads CSARDGVSGNTIYF. The CDR3 region has the DNA TGCAGCGCCCGAGACGGAGTCTCTGGAAACACCATATATTTT.

This clone was observed a few times. The chain carries TRBV18 and TRBJ1-1; TRBD1 is a possible D gene (5 bases). The CDR3 runs to 14 residues. The V and J ends lost 2 bases and 1 base respectively, with 8 bases between them. The germline gives CDR1 KGHSH, CDR2 LQKENI. The CDR3 spells CASSPNTGNTEAFF. CDR3 DNA: TGTGCCAGCTCACCAAATACAGGGAACACTGAAGCTTTCTTT. The full variable domain, its missing parts supplied by reference TRBV18 and TRBJ1-1, is NAGVMQNPRHLVRRRGQEARLRCSPMKGHSHVYWYRQLPEEGLKFMVYLQKENIIDESGMPKERFSAEFPKEGPSILRIQQVVRGDSAAYFCASSPNTGNTEAFFGQGTRLTVV.

The gene calls are TRBV19 and TRBJ2-5, with TRBD2 as a possible D gene (5 bases). Trimming took 6 bases from V and 4 from J, leaving 15 bases between them. The CDR3 is 14 amino acids. Germline CDR1 is LNHDA and CDR2 is SQIVND (reference sequence). The CDR3 is CASSPPGGLETQYF. Written as DNA, the CDR3 is TGTGCCAGTAGCCCACCGGGCGGGCTAGAGACCCAGTACTTC.

CDR3 bases: TGCGCCAGCAGCTTTCGACAGGGGAGCTACGAGCAGTACTTC. This codes for CASSFRQGSYEQYF. The chain has TRBV5-1 and TRBJ2-5; TRBD1 matches at 8 bases. Near its end, the DNA agrees better with TRBJ2-7, so the J call may be wrong. The CDR3 consists of 14 residues. Germline CDR1 is SGHRS and CDR2 is YFSETQ.

This clone was seen only a few times. The chain joins TRBV29-1 to TRBJ1-2; D is perhaps TRBD1 (5 bases). The V gene's germline CDR1 is SQVTM and CDR2 ANQGSEA. The V end was cut by 7 bases, the J end by 3 bases, with 12 bases between. This CDR3 spans 12 amino acids. The CDR3 DNA reads as TGCAGCGCCAGGGATGTCTACTATGGCTACACCTTC. Amino acid sequence: CSARDVYYGYTF.

The chain uses TRBV29-1 and TRBJ1-3; D gene uncertain. This CDR3 region has 12 residues. The V end was cut by 7 bases, the J end by 0 bases, with 7 bases between. CDR1 and CDR2 (germline): SQVTM, ANQGSEA. The CDR3 spells CSARSSGNTIYF. The CDR3 DNA sequence: TGCAGCGCGCGGAGCTCTGGAAACACCATATATTTT.

This clone appeared a few times. The chain employs TRBV5-1 and TRBJ1-1; TRBD1 matches at 8 bases. V lost 3 bases to trimming and J lost 6 bases; unmatched junction nucleotides: 7. CDR3 length: 14 residues. CDR1 and CDR2 (germline): SGHRS, YFSETQ. CDR3 coding DNA: TGCGCCAGCAGCTCCCGGACAGGGAGGGCTGAAGCTTTCTTT. Encoded protein: CASSSRTGRAEAFF.

This chain connects TRBV5-5 to TRBJ2-1, with 10 positions matching TRBD1. The germline V gene encodes CDR1 SGHKS and CDR2 YYEKEE (reference sequence). This CDR3 is built from 15 residues. The V segment lost 2 bases and the J segment 2 bases; nucleotides outside the gene matches: 1. The CDR3: CASSLGQGAYNEQFF. The DNA for the CDR3 is TGTGCCAGCAGCTTAGGACAGGGGGCCTACAATGAGCAGTTCTTC.

The chain is built from TRBV5-1 and TRBJ2-5; 8 bases are a match to TRBD2. With 3 bases clipped from V and 3 bases from J, the junction kept 7 bases outside the gene matches. This CDR3 contains 15 residues. Germline V lookup: CDR1 SGHRS, CDR2 YFSETQ. CDR3 nucleotides: TGCGCCAGCAGCTCTCTGGGACTAGATGAAGAGACCCAGTACTTC. Translation: CASSSLGLDEETQYF.

This clone appeared once. This chain links TRBV29-1 with TRBJ2-7; 9 bases line up with TRBD1. Per germline, CDR1 SQVTM and CDR2 ANQGSEA. The CDR3 has 12 amino acids. V was pared by 4 bases and J by 3 bases, with 1 base of the junction left unmatched. The CDR3 here is CSVGQGGYEQYF. The CDR3 nucleotides read TGCAGCGTTGGACAGGGGGGCTACGAGCAGTACTTC.

This clone was observed a handful of times. The chain links TRBV29-1 to TRBJ2-7; 7 bases agree with TRBD2. The CDR3 length is 13 residues. The germline V gene has CDR1 SQVTM and CDR2 ANQGSEA. J was trimmed by 0 bases and V by 4 bases; bases with no gene match: 3. The CDR3 nucleotides read TGCAGCGTTGTTCGCGGGAGCTCCTACGAGCAGTACTTC. Amino acid sequence: CSVVRGSSYEQYF.

This clone was seen more than once but under ten times. The chain has TRBV15 and TRBJ1-2; D call uncertain. This CDR3 comprises 15 residues. The germline gives CDR1 LNHNV, CDR2 YYDKDF (reference sequence). With 0 bases removed from V and 5 bases from J, the gap between germline ends came to 13 bases. The CDR3 DNA follows: TGTGCCACCAGCAGAGATAAGTCAGTCCGATATGGCTACACCTTC. This encodes CATSRDKSVRYGYTF.

This clone has a handful of counts. The chain uses TRBV5-4 and TRBJ2-5; D unclear. The CDR3 consists of 13 residues. Germline CDR1 and CDR2: SGHNT and YYREEE (reference sequence). V lost 0 bases and J 5 bases, leaving 8 bases between the germline ends. The chain's CDR3 is CASSLDWRETQYF. The CDR3 nucleotides read TGTGCCAGCAGCTTGGATTGGCGGGAGACCCAGTACTTC.